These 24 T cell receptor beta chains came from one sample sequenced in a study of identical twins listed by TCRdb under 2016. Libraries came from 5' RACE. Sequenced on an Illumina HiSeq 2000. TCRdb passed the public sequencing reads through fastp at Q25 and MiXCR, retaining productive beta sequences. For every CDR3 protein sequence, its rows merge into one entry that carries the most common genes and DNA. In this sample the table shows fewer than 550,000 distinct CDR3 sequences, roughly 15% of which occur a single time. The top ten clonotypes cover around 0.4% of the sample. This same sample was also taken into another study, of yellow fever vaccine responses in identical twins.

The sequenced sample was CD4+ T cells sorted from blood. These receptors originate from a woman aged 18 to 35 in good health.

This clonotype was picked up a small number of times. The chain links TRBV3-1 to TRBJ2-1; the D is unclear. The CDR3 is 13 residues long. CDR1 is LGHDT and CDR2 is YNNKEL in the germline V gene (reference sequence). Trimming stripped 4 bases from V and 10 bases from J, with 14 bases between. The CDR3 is CASSPLGLREQFF. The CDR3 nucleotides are TGTGCCAGCAGCCCCCTAGGGCTGCGAGAGCAGTTCTTC.

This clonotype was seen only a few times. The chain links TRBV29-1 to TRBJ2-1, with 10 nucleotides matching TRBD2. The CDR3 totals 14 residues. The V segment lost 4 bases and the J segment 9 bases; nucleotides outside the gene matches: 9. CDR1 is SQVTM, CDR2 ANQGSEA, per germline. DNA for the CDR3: TGCAGCGTTGCAACTAGCGGGATCTGGGTTGAGCAGTTCTTC. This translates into CSVATSGIWVEQFF.

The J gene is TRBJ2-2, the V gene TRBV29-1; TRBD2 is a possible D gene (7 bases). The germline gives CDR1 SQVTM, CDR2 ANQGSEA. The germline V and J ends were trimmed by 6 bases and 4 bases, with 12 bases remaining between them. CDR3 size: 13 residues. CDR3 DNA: TGCAGCGTGGGGGGGGCGACCACCGGGGAGCTGTTTTTT. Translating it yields CSVGGATTGELFF.

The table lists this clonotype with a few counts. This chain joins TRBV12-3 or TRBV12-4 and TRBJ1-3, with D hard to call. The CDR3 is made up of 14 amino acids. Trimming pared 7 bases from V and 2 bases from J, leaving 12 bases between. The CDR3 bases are TGTGCCAGCACCATGGGGTTCGCTGGAAACACCATATATTTT. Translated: CASTMGFAGNTIYF.

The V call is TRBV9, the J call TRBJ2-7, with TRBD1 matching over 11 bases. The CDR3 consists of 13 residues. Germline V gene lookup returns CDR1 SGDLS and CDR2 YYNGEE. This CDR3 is CGPPGQGAHEQYV. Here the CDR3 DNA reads TGTGGCCCACCAGGACAGGGGGCCCACGAGCAGTACGTC.

The CDR3 sequence: CASSASLGGSYYNEQFF. In nucleotides, the CDR3 is TGTGCCAGCAGTGCTAGCCTGGGGGGATCCTACTACAATGAGCAGTTCTTC. The chain links TRBV28 to TRBJ2-1, with TRBD2 as a possible D gene (6 bases). CDR1 and CDR2 from the germline V gene are MDHEN and SYDVKM. V lost 5 bases and J lost 3, with 20 bases in between. This CDR3 is built from 17 residues.

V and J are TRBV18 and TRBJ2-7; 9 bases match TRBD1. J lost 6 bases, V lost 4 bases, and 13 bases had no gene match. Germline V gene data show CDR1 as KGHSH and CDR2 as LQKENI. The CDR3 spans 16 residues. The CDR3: CASSQTIGTGISEQYF. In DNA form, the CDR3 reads TGTGCCAGCTCACAAACGATTGGGACAGGGATCTCCGAGCAGTACTTC.

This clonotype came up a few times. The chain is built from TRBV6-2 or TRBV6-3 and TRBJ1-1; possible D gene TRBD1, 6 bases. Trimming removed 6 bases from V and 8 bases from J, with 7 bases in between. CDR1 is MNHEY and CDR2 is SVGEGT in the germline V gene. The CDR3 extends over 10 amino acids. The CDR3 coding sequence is TGTGCCAGCAGCACAGGGGAAGCTTTCTTT. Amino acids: CASSTGEAFF.

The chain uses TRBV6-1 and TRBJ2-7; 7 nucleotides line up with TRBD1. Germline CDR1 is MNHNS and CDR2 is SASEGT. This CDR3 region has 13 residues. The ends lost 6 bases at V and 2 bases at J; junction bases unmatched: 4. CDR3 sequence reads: CASRRGQTYEQYV. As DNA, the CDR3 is TGTGCCAGCAGAAGGGGACAGACCTACGAGCAGTACGTC.

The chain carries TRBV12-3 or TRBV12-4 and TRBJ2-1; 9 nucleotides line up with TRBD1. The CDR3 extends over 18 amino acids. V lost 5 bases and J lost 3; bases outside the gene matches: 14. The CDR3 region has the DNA TGTGCCAGCAGTCTTTGGGTCTCGGGACAGGGTTTCTACAATGAGCAGTTCTTC. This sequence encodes CASSLWVSGQGFYNEQFF.

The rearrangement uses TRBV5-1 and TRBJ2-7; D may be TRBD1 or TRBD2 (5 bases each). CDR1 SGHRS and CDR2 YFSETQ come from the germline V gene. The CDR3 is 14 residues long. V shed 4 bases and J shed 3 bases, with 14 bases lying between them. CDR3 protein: CASSMGPEGYEQYF. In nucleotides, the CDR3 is TGCGCCAGCAGCATGGGACCAGAAGGCTACGAGCAGTACTTC.

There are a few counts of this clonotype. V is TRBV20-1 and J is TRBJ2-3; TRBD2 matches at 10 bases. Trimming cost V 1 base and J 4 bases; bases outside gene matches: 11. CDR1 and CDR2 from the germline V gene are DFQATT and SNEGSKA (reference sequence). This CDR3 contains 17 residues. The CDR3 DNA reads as TGCAGTGCTAGAGGACCGATAGCGGGGGGCCAAGCAGATACGCAGTATTTT. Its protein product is CSARGPIAGGQADTQYF.

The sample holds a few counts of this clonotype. CDR3 sequence reads: CSARDGSGLSYNEQFF. The CDR3 DNA sequence: TGCAGTGCTAGAGATGGAAGCGGCCTCTCCTACAATGAGCAGTTCTTC. The chain employs TRBV20-1 and TRBJ2-1, with D perhaps matching TRBD2 (5 bases). In germline, CDR1 is DFQATT, CDR2 SNEGSKA (reference sequence). V dropped 0 bases and J dropped 0 bases, with 12 bases sitting between them. The CDR3 has 16 amino acids.

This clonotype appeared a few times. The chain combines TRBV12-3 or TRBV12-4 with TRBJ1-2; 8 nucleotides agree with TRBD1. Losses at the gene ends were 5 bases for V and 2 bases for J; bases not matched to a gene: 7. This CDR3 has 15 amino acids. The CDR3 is CASSPRTGKNYGYTF. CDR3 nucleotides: TGTGCCAGCAGTCCTAGGACAGGGAAGAACTATGGCTACACCTTC.

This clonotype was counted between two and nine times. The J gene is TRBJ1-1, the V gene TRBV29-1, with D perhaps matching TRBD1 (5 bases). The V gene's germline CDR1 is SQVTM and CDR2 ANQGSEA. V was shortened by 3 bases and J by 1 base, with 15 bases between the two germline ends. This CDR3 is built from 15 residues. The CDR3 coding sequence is TGCAGCGTTGAGTTAGGGGCAAGCTCGAACACTGAAGCTTTCTTT. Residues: CSVELGASSNTEAFF.

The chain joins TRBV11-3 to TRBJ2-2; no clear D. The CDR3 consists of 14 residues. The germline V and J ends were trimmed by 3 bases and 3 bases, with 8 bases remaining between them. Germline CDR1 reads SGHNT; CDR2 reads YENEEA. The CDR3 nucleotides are TGTGCCAGCAGCTTTGCTACCGACACCGGGGAGCTGTTTTTT. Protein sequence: CASSFATDTGELFF. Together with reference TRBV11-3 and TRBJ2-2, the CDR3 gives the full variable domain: EAGVVQSPRYKIIEKKQPVAFWCNPISGHNTLYWYLQNLGQGPELLIRYENEEAVDDSQLPKDRFSAERLKGVDSTLKIQPAELGDSAVYLCASSFATDTGELFFGEGSRLTVL.

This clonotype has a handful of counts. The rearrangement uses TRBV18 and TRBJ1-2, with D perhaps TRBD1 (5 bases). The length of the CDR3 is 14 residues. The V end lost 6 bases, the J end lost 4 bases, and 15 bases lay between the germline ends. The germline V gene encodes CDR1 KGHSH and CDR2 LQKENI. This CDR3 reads CASSPTRQIYGYTF. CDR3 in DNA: TGTGCCAGCTCCCCAACCCGACAGATCTATGGCTACACCTTC.

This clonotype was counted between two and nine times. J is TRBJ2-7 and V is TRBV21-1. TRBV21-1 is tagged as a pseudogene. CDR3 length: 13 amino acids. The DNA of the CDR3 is TGTGCCAGCAGCATTCGGACGAGCTACGAGCAGTACGTC. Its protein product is CASSIRTSYEQYV.

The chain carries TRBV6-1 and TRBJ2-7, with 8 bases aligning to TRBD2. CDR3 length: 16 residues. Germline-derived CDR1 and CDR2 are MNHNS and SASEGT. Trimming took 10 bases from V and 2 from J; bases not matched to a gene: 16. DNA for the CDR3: TGTGCCACCGCCGGGGGGGGTTTAAGAGGAACCTACGAGCAGTACTTC. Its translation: CATAGGGLRGTYEQYF.

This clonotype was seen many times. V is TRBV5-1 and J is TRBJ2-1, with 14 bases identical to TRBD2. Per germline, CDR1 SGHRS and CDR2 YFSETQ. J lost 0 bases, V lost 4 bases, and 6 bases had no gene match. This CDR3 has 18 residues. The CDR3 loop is CASSLRTSGGSSYNEQFF. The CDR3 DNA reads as TGCGCCAGCAGCCTTCGGACTAGCGGGGGGAGCTCCTACAATGAGCAGTTCTTC.

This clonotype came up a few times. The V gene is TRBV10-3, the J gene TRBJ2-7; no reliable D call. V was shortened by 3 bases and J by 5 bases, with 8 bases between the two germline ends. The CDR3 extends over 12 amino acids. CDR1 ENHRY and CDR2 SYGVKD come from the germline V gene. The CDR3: CAISETGDEQYF. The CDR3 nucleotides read TGTGCCATCAGTGAAACTGGCGACGAGCAGTACTTC.

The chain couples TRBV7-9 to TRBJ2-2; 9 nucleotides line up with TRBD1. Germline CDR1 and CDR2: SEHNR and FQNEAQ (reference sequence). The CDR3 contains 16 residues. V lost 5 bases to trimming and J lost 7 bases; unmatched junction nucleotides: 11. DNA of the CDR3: TGTGCCAGCAGCCGAACCGGGACAGGGAATTTCGGGGAGCTGTTTTTT. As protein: CASSRTGTGNFGELFF.

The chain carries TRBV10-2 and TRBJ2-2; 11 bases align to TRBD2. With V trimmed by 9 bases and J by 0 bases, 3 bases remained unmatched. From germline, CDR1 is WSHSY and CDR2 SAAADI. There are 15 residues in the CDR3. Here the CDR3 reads CASTTSGTNTGELFF. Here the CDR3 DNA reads TGCGCCAGTACGACTAGCGGGACGAACACCGGGGAGCTGTTTTTT.

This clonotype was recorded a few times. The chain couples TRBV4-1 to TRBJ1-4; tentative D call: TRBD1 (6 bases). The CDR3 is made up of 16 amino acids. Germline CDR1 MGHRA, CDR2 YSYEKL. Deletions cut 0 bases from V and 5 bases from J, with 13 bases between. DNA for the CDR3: TGCGCCAGCAGCCAAGAATACGGAGGGGGGAATGAAAAACTGTTTTTT. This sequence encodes CASSQEYGGGNEKLFF.